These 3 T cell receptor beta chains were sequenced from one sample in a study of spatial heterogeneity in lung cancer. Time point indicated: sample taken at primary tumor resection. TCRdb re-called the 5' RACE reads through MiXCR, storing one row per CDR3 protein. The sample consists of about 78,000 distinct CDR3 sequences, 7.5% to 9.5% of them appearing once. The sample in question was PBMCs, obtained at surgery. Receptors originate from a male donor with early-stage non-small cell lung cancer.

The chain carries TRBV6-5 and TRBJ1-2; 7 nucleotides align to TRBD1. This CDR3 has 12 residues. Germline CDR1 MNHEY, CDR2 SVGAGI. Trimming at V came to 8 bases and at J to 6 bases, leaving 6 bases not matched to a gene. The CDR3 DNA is TGTGCCAGCTGGGACAGAAGGGATGGCTACACCTTC. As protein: CASWDRRDGYTF.

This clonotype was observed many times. The CDR3 DNA reads as TGTGCCAGTAGTATTTTGGGTCAGGGCGAATTGGGCGGCTACACCTTC. This codes for CASSILGQGELGGYTF. This rearrangement joins TRBV19 to TRBJ1-2, with TRBD1 as a possible D gene (5 bases). The CDR3 extends over 16 amino acids. The V end was cut by 3 bases, the J end by 8 bases, with 22 bases between. CDR1 is LNHDA and CDR2 is SQIVND in the germline V gene (reference sequence).

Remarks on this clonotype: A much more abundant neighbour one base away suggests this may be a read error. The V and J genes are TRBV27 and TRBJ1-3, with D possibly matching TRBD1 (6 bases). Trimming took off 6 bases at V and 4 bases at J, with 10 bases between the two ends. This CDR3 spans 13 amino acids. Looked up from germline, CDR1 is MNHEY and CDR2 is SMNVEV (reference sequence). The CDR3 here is CASRPGTGNTIYF. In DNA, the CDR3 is TGTGCCAGCAGACCAGGGACAGGAAACACCATATATTTT.